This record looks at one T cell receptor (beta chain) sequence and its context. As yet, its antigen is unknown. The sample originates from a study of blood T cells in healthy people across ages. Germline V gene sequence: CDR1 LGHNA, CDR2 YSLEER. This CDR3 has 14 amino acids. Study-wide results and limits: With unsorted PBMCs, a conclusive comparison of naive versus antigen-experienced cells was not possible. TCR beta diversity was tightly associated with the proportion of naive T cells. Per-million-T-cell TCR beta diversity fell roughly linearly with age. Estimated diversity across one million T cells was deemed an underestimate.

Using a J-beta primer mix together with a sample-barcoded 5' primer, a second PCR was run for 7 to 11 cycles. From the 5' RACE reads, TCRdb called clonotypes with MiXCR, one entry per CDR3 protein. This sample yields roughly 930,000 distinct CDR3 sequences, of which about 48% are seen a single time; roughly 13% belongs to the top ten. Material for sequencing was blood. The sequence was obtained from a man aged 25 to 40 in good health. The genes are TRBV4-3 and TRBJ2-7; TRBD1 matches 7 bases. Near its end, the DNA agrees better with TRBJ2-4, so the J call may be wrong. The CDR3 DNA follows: TGCGCCAGCAGCCAGACAGGGACAAGGAACATTCAGTACTTC. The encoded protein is CASSQTGTRNIQYF.